A selection of T cell receptor beta chains follows, all from one sample in a study of blood T cell repertoires in COVID-19. TCRdb's table, derived via immunoSEQ multiplex PCR, lists solely in-frame clones and lacks some. The profile covers approximately 490,000 clones, with approximately 86% appearing a single time and 7% to 10% taken by the ten largest. Sequencing used PBMCs or T cells enriched from blood (not recorded which). The origin of the receptors is a woman aged 55-69 years who had recovered from COVID-19. Both conserved end residues are part of each CDR3. The D gene is left open where the match is weak. Some rows have no size entry. The others give once, few or many, or a class for an expanded clone.

d_call: NA
clone_size: NA
j_call: TRBJ1-4
v_call: TRBV9
cdr3_aa: CASSVGGQGLNEKLFF
cdr3_nt: TGTGCCAGCAGCGTCGGCGGCCAGGGCCTTAATGAAAAACTGTTTTTT

d_call: TRBD1
clone_size: once
j_call: TRBJ1-6
v_call: TRBV27
cdr3_aa: CASSLDRGGYSPLHF
cdr3_nt: TGTGCCAGCAGCCTCGACAGGGGAGGGTATTCACCCCTCCACTTT

d_call: NA
clone_size: NA
j_call: TRBJ2-2
v_call: TRBV18
cdr3_aa: CASSGSGAPNTGELFF
cdr3_nt: TGTGCCAGCTCAGGATCAGGGGCTCCGAACACCGGGGAGCTGTTTTTT

d_call: TRBD2
clone_size: NA
j_call: TRBJ2-5
v_call: TRBV14
cdr3_aa: CASSLGLAGSLAQYF
cdr3_nt: TGTGCCAGCAGCCTTGGACTAGCGGGGAGTCTGGCCCAGTACTTC

d_call: TRBD2
clone_size: few
j_call: TRBJ2-5
v_call: TRBV28
cdr3_aa: CASSSRGDQETQYF
cdr3_nt: TGTGCCAGCAGTTCACGGGGGGACCAAGAGACCCAGTACTTC

d_call: TRBD1
clone_size: NA
j_call: TRBJ1-2
v_call: TRBV12-3/TRBV12-4
cdr3_aa: CATWDREFWGYTF
cdr3_nt: TGTGCCACCTGGGACAGGGAATTCTGGGGCTACACCTTC

d_call: NA
clone_size: once
j_call: TRBJ1-6
v_call: TRBV12-3/TRBV12-4
cdr3_aa: CASNLGRDPLHF
cdr3_nt: TGTGCCAGCAACCTGGGGAGGGATCCCCTCCACTTT

d_call: NA
clone_size: NA
j_call: TRBJ2-4
v_call: TRBV10-3
cdr3_aa: CAISDRGTKGNIQYF
cdr3_nt: TGTGCCATCAGTGACAGGGGAACGAAGGGAAACATTCAGTACTTC

d_call: NA
clone_size: NA
j_call: TRBJ1-1
v_call: TRBV5-1
cdr3_aa: CASSPGRGAGTEAFF
cdr3_nt: TGCGCCAGCAGCCCCGGACGGGGGGCGGGTACTGAAGCTTTCTTT

d_call: TRBD1
clone_size: NA
j_call: TRBJ2-7
v_call: TRBV19
cdr3_aa: CASSTGTVGYEQYF
cdr3_nt: TGTGCCAGTAGTACCGGGACAGTTGGCTACGAGCAGTACTTC

d_call: NA
clone_size: NA
j_call: TRBJ2-3
v_call: TRBV7-6
cdr3_aa: CASSHWGQNTDTQYF
cdr3_nt: TGTGCCAGCAGCCATTGGGGGCAGAACACAGATACGCAGTATTTT

d_call: NA
clone_size: NA
j_call: TRBJ2-2
v_call: TRBV29-1
cdr3_aa: CSVDKTANTGELFF
cdr3_nt: TGCAGCGTCGACAAGACCGCGAACACCGGGGAGCTGTTTTTT

d_call: NA
clone_size: once
j_call: TRBJ1-5
v_call: TRBV6-5
cdr3_aa: CASSYIRNSNQPQHF
cdr3_nt: TGTGCCAGCAGTTACATTAGAAATAGCAATCAGCCCCAGCATTTT

d_call: TRBD1
clone_size: NA
j_call: TRBJ1-1
v_call: TRBV6-5
cdr3_aa: CASWGQPNTEAFF
cdr3_nt: TGTGCCAGCTGGGGACAGCCGAACACTGAAGCTTTCTTT

d_call: NA
clone_size: NA
j_call: TRBJ1-1
v_call: TRBV3-1/TRBV3-2
cdr3_aa: CASSQEVRGTEAFF
cdr3_nt: TGTGCCAGCAGCCAAGAGGTAAGGGGCACTGAAGCTTTCTTT

d_call: NA
clone_size: NA
j_call: TRBJ1-4
v_call: TRBV16
cdr3_aa: CASSQRGKGNEKLFF
cdr3_nt: TGTGCCAGCAGCCAGCGGGGGAAGGGTAATGAAAAACTGTTTTTT

d_call: TRBD2
clone_size: NA
j_call: TRBJ2-3
v_call: TRBV5-1
cdr3_aa: CASSDLLAGGPDTQYF
cdr3_nt: TGCGCCAGCAGCGACCTACTAGCGGGGGGGCCAGATACGCAGTATTTT

d_call: TRBD2
clone_size: NA
j_call: TRBJ2-3
v_call: TRBV6-4
cdr3_aa: CASRPGLASTDTQYF
cdr3_nt: TGTGCCAGCAGGCCGGGACTAGCTTCCACAGATACGCAGTATTTT

d_call: NA
clone_size: once
j_call: TRBJ1-2
v_call: TRBV19
cdr3_aa: CASSIARIFGYTF
cdr3_nt: TGTGCCAGTAGTATCGCGAGGATTTTCGGCTACACCTTC

d_call: NA
clone_size: NA
j_call: TRBJ2-3
v_call: TRBV2
cdr3_aa: CASRARLQGDTQYF
cdr3_nt: TGTGCCAGCAGAGCCAGACTCCAGGGGGATACGCAGTATTTT

d_call: NA
clone_size: NA
j_call: TRBJ1-1
v_call: TRBV11-2
cdr3_aa: CASSLWVRGGTEAFF
cdr3_nt: TGTGCCAGCAGCTTATGGGTACGCGGGGGGACTGAAGCTTTCTTT

d_call: NA
clone_size: NA
j_call: TRBJ1-2
v_call: TRBV27
cdr3_aa: CASSITATGNYGYTF
cdr3_nt: TGTGCCAGCAGTATCACCGCGACAGGAAACTATGGCTACACCTTC

d_call: TRBD1
clone_size: NA
j_call: TRBJ2-2
v_call: TRBV5-1
cdr3_aa: CASSTRQGLTGELFF
cdr3_nt: TGCGCCAGCAGCACACGACAGGGGTTGACCGGGGAGCTGTTTTTT

d_call: TRBD2
clone_size: NA
j_call: TRBJ2-2
v_call: TRBV18
cdr3_aa: CASSQGLAGALGNTGELFF
cdr3_nt: TGTGCCAGCTCACAGGGACTAGCGGGGGCCCTCGGGAACACCGGGGAGCTGTTTTTT

d_call: TRBD1
clone_size: few
j_call: TRBJ1-5
v_call: TRBV2
cdr3_aa: CASRGQGEGQPQHF
cdr3_nt: TGTGCCAGCAGGGGACAGGGGGAAGGACAGCCCCAGCATTTT

d_call: TRBD1
clone_size: NA
j_call: TRBJ1-3
v_call: TRBV18
cdr3_aa: CASSPTGSGGNTIYF
cdr3_nt: TGTGCCAGCTCACCGACAGGGTCGGGAGGAAACACCATATATTTT

d_call: NA
clone_size: NA
j_call: TRBJ1-3
v_call: TRBV3-1/TRBV3-2
cdr3_aa: CASSLIGNTIYF
cdr3_nt: TGTGCCAGCAGCCTCATTGGAAACACCATATATTTT

d_call: NA
clone_size: NA
j_call: TRBJ1-5
v_call: TRBV11-2
cdr3_aa: CASSLGVKASQPQHF
cdr3_nt: TGTGCCAGCAGCTTAGGGGTAAAAGCGAGTCAGCCCCAGCATTTT

d_call: NA
clone_size: NA
j_call: TRBJ2-1
v_call: TRBV5-1
cdr3_aa: CASSRPGSYNEQFF
cdr3_nt: TGCGCCAGCAGCCGACCGGGCTCCTACAATGAGCAGTTCTTC

d_call: TRBD1
clone_size: NA
j_call: TRBJ1-3
v_call: TRBV10-1
cdr3_aa: CASSEYRTGGSGNTIYF
cdr3_nt: TGCGCCAGCAGTGAGTACCGGACAGGTGGCTCTGGAAACACCATATATTTT

d_call: NA
clone_size: NA
j_call: TRBJ1-5
v_call: TRBV4-1
cdr3_aa: CASSLTVGGDQPQHF
cdr3_nt: TGCGCCAGCAGCCTCACAGTCGGAGGAGATCAGCCCCAGCATTTT

d_call: NA
clone_size: NA
j_call: TRBJ2-6
v_call: TRBV2
cdr3_aa: CASKQGYGANVLTF
cdr3_nt: TGTGCCAGCAAACAGGGTTACGGGGCCAACGTCCTGACTTTC